The clone carrying this TCR beta chain was counted a few times. This specimen belongs to a study of early T cells in non-severe SARS-CoV-2 infection. In TCRdb, the 5' RACE reads were re-called with MiXCR into one record per CDR3 protein. The sample lists about 80,000 distinct CDR3 sequences, about 12% occurring once. CDR1 and CDR2 (germline): LGHNT, FRNRAP. Trimming cost V 6 bases and J 2 bases, with 13 bases left between them. The CDR3 runs 14 residues. The chain combines TRBV12-5 with TRBJ1-1; D gene uncertain. The sequence was obtained from an adult who was a healthcare worker with PCR-confirmed SARS-CoV-2 infection or an uninfected control (not recorded which). The sample consisted of whole blood. The CDR3 coding sequence is TGTGCTAGTGGCCCGCGGACGGGAAACACTGAAGCTTTCTTT. Translated: CASGPRTGNTEAFF.